This entry concerns a single TCR beta chain. What it binds is unknown. This specimen comes from a study of cytomegalovirus exposure and HLA in healthy donors. Overall study results and limits: The study designated some 180 TCR beta chains cytomegalovirus-associated. Presence/absence analyses assumed roughly uniform sequencing depth across donors, which may not hold.

V shed 7 bases and J shed 0 bases, with 15 bases lying between them. The CDR3 has 15 residues. In germline, CDR1 is SQVTM, CDR2 ANQGSEA. 13 Jbeta primers and 60 Vbeta primers were used for the PCR. The assay was immunoSEQ multiplex PCR, and TCRdb's table has in-frame clones only and misses some. The table lists approximately 120,000 clones, with roughly 1% in the top ten. The gene calls are TRBV29-1 and TRBJ2-2, with D possibly matching TRBD1 (5 bases). The sequence was obtained from a man between 18 and 35 years old in good health and CMV-seronegative. The sample taken for sequencing was PBMCs. DNA for the CDR3: TGCAGCGCCAGACCCAGGGTTGCGAACACCGGGGAGCTGTTTTTT. Amino acids: CSARPRVANTGELFF.